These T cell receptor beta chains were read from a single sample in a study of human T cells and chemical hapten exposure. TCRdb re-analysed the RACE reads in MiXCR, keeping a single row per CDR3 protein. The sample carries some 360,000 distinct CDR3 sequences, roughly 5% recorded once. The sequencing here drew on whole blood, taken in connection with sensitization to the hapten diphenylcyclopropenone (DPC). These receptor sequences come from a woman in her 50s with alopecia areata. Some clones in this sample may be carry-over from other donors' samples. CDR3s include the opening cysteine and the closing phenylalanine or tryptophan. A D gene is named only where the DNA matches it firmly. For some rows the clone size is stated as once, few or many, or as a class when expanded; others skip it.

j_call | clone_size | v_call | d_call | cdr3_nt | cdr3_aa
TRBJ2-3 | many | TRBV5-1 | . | TGCGCCAGCAGCCGGAGGGGCTTCGGCGTGGCAGATACGCAGTATTTT | CASSRRGFGVADTQYF
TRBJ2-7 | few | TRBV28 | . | TGTGCCAGCAGCCCGGGGGCAGGGCAGGACGAGCAGTACTTC | CASSPGAGQDEQYF
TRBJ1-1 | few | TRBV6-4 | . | TGTGCCAGCAGTGCCGGGAAAGGTCACGCTTTCTTT | CASSAGKGHAFF
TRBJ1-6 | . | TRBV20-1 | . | TGCAGTGCTAGAGTGGGGACCGATAATTCACCCCTCCACTTT | CSARVGTDNSPLHF
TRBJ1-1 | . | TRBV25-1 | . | TGTGTCAGTGTCGGGGTTCGGCCTGAAGCTTTCTTT | CVSVGVRPEAFF
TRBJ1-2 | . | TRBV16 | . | TGTGCCAGCAGCCAGGGGAGAACCGAGGTAGGCTACACCTTC | CASSQGRTEVGYTF
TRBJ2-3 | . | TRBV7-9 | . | TGTGCCAGCAGCCCCCGACAGCTCACAGATACGCAGTATTTT | CASSPRQLTDTQYF
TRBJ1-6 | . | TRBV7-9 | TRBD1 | TGTGCCAGCAGCGCCCCTCGGACAGGAGAGATTTCACCCCTCCACTTT | CASSAPRTGEISPLHF
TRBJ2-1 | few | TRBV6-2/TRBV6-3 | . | TGTGCCAGCAGTTACGCCGGGACGGGGAAATACAATGAGCAGTTCTTC | CASSYAGTGKYNEQFF
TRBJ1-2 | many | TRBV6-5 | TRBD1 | TGTGCCAGCAGACGGACAGGGGTCTATGGCTACACCTTC | CASRRTGVYGYTF
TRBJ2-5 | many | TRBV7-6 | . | TGTGCCAGCAGCTTCCCCTGGGGGCGGGAGAGACAAGAGACCCAGTACTTC | CASSFPWGRERQETQYF
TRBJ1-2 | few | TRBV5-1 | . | TGCGCCAGCGCTCTCCTTGGGGACTATGGCTACACCTTC | CASALLGDYGYTF
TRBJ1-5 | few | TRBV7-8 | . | TGTGCCAGCAGCGCCTTAGTAAACAATCAGCCCCAGCATTTT | CASSALVNNQPQHF
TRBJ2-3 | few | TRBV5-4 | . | TGTGCCAGCAGCTTGAAAGGACCTAGCACAGATACGCAGTATTTT | CASSLKGPSTDTQYF
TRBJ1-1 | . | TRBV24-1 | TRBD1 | TGTGCCACCAGTGACCCGGGACAGGGAGAGATCCCTGAAGCTTTCTTT | CATSDPGQGEIPEAFF
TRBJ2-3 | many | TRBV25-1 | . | TGTGCCAGCAGTGATTTTACAGATACGCAGTATTTT | CASSDFTDTQYF
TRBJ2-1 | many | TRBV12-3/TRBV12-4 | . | TGTGCCAGCAGCCAGGACAGCTCCGATGAGCAGTTCTTC | CASSQDSSDEQFF
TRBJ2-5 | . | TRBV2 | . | TGTGCCAGCAACACAGGGAGAGTATTAGAGACCCAGTACTTC | CASNTGRVLETQYF
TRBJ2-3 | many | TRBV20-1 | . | TGCAGTGCTAGCGGGGGCCAGAAGGGGCAGTATTTT | CSASGGQKGQYF
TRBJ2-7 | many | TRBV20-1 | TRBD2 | TGCAGTGCTAGGACTAGCGCCGTCCACGAGCAGTACTTC | CSARTSAVHEQYF
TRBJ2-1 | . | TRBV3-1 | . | TGTGCCAGCAGCCACGGACTTGTCTACAATGAGCAGTTCTTC | CASSHGLVYNEQFF
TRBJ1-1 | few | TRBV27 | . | TGTGCCAGCAGTTTCCGGGACGATCCGCGAGCTGAAGCTTTCTTT | CASSFRDDPRAEAFF
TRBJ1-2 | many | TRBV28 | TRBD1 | TGTGCCAGTTCCGGGACAGGGGGCGTAGGATATGGCTACACCTTC | CASSGTGGVGYGYTF
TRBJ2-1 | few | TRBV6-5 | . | TGTGCCAGCGCACTAACGTCGGGCCATGAGCAGTTCTTC | CASALTSGHEQFF
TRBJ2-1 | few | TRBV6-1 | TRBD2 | TGTGCCAGCAGTGCTCAACTAGCGGGGAGCTCCTACAATGAGCAGTTCTTC | CASSAQLAGSSYNEQFF
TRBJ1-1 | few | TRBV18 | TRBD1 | TGTGCCAGCTCACACAGACAGGGGAACACTGAAGCTTTCTTT | CASSHRQGNTEAFF
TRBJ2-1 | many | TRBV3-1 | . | TGTGCCAGCAGCCAAGGGGGGGCACATGAGCAGTTCTTC | CASSQGGAHEQFF
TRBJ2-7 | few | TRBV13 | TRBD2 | TGTGCCAGCAGCTTAGGGGGTAGCGGGACCACCTACGAGCAGTACTTC | CASSLGGSGTTYEQYF
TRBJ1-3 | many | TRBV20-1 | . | TGCAGTGCTGGGACAAGGAACACCATATATTTT | CSAGTRNTIYF
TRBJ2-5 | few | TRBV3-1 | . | TGTGCCAGCAGCCTAGACCCGGCCAGCTCCCAAGAGACCCAGTACTTC | CASSLDPASSQETQYF
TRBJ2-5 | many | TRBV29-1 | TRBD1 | TGCAGCGTCCCAGGGACAGGGGGCAAAACCCAAGAGACCCAGTACTTC | CSVPGTGGKTQETQYF
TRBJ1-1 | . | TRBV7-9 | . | TGTGCCAGCAGCCATGAAACTCTTGCCGAGGCTTTCTTT | CASSHETLAEAFF
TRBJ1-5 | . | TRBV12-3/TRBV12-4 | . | TGTGCCAGCAGCTTGGACGGAGCCTATCAGCCCCAGCATTTT | CASSLDGAYQPQHF
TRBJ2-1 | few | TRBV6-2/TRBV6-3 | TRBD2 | TGTGCCAGCAGCCCCGCCTGGACTAGCGGGAGAAATGAGCAGTTCTTC | CASSPAWTSGRNEQFF
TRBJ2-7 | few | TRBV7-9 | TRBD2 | TGTGCCCTTGAGCGGGGTATCTACGAGCAGTACTTC | CALERGIYEQYF
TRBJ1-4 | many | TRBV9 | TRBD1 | TGTGCCAGCAGCCTCCGACAGGGGGCAACTAATGAAAAACTGTTTTTT | CASSLRQGATNEKLFF
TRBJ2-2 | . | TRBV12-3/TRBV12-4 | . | TGTGCCAGCAGCATAGGGGGCGGGGCCACCGGGGAGCTGTTTTTT | CASSIGGGATGELFF
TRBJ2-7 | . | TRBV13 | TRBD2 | TGTGCCAGCAGCTTCGCGGCGGGGGGTACCTACGAGCAGTACTTC | CASSFAAGGTYEQYF
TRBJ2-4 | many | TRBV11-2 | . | TGTGCCAGCAGCTTAGCGGGACTTCCTCAGGGGATCGCGTACTTC | CASSLAGLPQGIAYF
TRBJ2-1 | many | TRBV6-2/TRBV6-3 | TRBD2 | TGTGCCAGCAGTGGACTAGGCGGGGAGGATGAGCAGTTCTTC | CASSGLGGEDEQFF
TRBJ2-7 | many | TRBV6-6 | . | TGTGCCAGCAGCCGGACGGAATCCTACGAGCAGTACTTC | CASSRTESYEQYF
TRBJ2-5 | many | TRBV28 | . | TGTGCCAGCAGACCTCTGATCTCCCAAGAGACCCAGTACTTC | CASRPLISQETQYF
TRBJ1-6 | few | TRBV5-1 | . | TGCGCCAGCAGCACCGGGACTGACAATTCACCCCTCCACTTT | CASSTGTDNSPLHF
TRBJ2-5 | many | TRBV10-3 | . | TGTGCCATCAGTGACAGGGGTGAGACCCAGTACTTC | CAISDRGETQYF
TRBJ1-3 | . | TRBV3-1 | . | TGTGCCAGCAGCCAAGGGATCAGAGGGTTATACACCATATATTTT | CASSQGIRGLYTIYF
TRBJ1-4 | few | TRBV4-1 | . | TGCGCCAGCAGCCAGGACCCCGGAGGATCCGGCGGTGAAAAACTGTTTTTT | CASSQDPGGSGGEKLFF
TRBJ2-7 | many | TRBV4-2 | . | TGTGCCAGCAGCCAAGTCGACTACGAGCAGTACTTC | CASSQVDYEQYF